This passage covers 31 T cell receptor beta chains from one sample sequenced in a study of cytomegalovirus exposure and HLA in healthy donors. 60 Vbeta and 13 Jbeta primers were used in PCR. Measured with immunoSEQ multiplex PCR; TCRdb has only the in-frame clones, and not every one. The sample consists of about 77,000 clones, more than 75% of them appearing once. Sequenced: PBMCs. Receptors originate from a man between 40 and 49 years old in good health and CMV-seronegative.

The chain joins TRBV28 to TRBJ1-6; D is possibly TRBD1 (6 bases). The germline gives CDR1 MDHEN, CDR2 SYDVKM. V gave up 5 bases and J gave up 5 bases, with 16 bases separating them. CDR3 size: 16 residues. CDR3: CASSTQGRGDNSPLHF. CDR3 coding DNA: TGTGCCAGCAGTACGCAGGGGCGAGGGGATAATTCACCCCTCCACTTT.

The CDR3 DNA reads as TGTGCCTGGGCAACAGGGGGCGGTTGGAACGAGCAGTACTTC. Protein sequence: CAWATGGGWNEQYF. The V call is TRBV30, the J call TRBJ2-7; 9 bases fit TRBD1. The CDR3 is 14 residues long. Trimming at V came to 5 bases and at J to 5 bases, leaving 10 bases not matched to a gene. The V gene's germline CDR1 is GTSNPN and CDR2 SVGIG (reference sequence).

Here the CDR3 reads CASSLVGGSREQFF. CDR3 bases: TGTGCCAGCAGCTTAGTCGGGGGAAGTAGGGAGCAGTTCTTC. V and J are TRBV7-9 and TRBJ2-1; TRBD2 is a possible D gene (6 bases). Trimming took off 1 base at V and 10 bases at J, with 14 bases between the two ends. This CDR3 contains 14 residues. CDR1 is SEHNR and CDR2 is FQNEAQ in the germline V gene (reference sequence). The variable domain in full, with the rest retrieved from reference TRBV7-9 and TRBJ2-1, is DTGVSQNPRHKITKRGQNVTFRCDPISEHNRLYWYRQTLGQGPEFLTYFQNEAQLEKSRLLSDRFSAERPKGSFSTLEIQRTEQGDSAMYLCASSLVGGSREQFFGPGTRLTVL.

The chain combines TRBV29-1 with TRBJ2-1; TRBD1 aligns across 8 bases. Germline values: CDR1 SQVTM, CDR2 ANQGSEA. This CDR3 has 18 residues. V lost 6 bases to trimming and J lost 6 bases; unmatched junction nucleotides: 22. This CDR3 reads CSVPRPRFTGGGSNEQFF. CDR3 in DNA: TGCAGCGTGCCGAGGCCGCGCTTTACAGGGGGTGGTTCCAATGAGCAGTTCTTC.

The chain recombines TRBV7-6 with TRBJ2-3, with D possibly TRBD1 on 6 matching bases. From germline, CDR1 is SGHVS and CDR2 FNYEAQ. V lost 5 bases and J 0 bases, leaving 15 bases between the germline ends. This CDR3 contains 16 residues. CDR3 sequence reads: CASSQRTELSTDTQYF. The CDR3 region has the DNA TGTGCCAGCAGCCAACGGACAGAACTTAGCACAGATACGCAGTATTTT.

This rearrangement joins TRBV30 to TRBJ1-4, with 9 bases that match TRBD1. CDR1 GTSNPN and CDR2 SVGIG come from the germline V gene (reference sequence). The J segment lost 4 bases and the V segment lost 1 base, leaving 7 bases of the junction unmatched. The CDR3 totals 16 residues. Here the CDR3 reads CAWSDHRGRSNEKLFF. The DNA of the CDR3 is TGTGCCTGGAGTGACCACAGGGGGCGTAGTAATGAAAAACTGTTTTTT.

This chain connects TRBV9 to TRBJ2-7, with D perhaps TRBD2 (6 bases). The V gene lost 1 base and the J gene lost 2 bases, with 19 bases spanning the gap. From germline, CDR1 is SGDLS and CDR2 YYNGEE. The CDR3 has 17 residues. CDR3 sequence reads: CASSVYRGRGTTYEQYF. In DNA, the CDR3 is TGTGCCAGCAGCGTATACCGCGGGCGGGGCACTACCTACGAGCAGTACTTC.

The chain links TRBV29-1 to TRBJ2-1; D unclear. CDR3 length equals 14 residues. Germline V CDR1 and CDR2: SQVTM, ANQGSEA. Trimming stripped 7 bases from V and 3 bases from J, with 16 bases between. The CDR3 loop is CSAHRMANYNEQFF. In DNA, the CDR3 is TGCAGCGCCCACCGCATGGCCAACTACAATGAGCAGTTCTTC.

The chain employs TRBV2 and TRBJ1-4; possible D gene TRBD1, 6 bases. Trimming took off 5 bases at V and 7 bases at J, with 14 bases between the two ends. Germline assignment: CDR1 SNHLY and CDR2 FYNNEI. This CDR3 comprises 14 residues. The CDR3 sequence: CASSRGGQGEKLFF. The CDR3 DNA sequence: TGTGCCAGCAGTAGGGGGGGGCAAGGTGAAAAACTGTTTTTT. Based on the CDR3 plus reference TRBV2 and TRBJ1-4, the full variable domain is EPEVTQTPSHQVTQMGQEVILRCVPISNHLYFYWYRQILGQKVEFLVSFYNNEISEKSEIFDDQFSVERPDGSNFTLKIRSTKLEDSAMYFCASSRGGQGEKLFFGSGTQLSVL.

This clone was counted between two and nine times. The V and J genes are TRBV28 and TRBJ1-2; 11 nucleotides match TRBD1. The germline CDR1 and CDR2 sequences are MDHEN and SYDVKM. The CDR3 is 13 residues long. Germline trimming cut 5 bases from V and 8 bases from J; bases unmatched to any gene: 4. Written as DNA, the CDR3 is TGTGCCAGCAGTACGTGGACAGGGGGCGGCTACACCTTC. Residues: CASSTWTGGGYTF.

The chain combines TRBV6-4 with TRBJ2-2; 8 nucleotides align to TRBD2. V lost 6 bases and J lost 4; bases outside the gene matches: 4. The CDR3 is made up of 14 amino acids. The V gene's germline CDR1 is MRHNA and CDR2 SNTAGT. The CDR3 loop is CASSAAGGTGELFF. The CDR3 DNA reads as TGTGCCAGCAGCGCCGCGGGAGGCACCGGGGAGCTGTTTTTT.

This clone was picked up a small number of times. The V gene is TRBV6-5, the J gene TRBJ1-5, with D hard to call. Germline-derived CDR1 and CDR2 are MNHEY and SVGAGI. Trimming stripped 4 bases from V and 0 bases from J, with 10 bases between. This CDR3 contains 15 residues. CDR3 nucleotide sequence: TGTGCCAGCAGTTCCAACAGCTATAGCAATCAGCCCCAGCATTTT. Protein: CASSSNSYSNQPQHF.

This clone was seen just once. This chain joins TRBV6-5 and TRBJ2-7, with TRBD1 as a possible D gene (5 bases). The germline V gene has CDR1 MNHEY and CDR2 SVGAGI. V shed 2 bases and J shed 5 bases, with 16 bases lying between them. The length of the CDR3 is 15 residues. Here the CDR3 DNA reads TGTGCCAGCAGTTACAGTGCGGCGGCGGACAACGAGCAGTACTTC. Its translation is CASSYSAAADNEQYF.

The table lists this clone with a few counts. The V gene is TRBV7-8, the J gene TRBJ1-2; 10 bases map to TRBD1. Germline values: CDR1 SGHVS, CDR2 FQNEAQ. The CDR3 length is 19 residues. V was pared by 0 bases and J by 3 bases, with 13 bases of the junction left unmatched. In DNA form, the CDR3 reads TGTGCCAGCAGCTTAGCCCGAGGACAGGGGGGTTCACCTCACTATGGCTACACCTTC. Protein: CASSLARGQGGSPHYGYTF.

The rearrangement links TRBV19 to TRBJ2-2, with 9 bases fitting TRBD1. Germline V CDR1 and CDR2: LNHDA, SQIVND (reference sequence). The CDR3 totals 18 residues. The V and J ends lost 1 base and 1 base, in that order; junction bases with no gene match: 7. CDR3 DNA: TGTGCCAGTAGTATAGGAGCGTTGGGACAGGGGAACACCGGGGAGCTGTTTTTT. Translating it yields CASSIGALGQGNTGELFF.

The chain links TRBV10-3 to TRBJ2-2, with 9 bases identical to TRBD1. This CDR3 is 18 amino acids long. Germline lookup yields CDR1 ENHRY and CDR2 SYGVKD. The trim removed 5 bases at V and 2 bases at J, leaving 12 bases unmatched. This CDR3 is CAISRGTGTGSNTGELFF. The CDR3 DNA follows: TGTGCCATCAGTCGGGGTACCGGGACAGGGTCAAACACCGGGGAGCTGTTTTTT.

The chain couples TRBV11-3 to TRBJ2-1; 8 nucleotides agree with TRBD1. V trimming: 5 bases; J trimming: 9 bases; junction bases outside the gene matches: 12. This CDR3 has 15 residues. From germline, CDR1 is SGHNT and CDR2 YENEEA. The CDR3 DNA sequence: TGTGCCAGCAGCGATGGACAGGGAAAAGGAGGTGAGCAGTTCTTC. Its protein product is CASSDGQGKGGEQFF.

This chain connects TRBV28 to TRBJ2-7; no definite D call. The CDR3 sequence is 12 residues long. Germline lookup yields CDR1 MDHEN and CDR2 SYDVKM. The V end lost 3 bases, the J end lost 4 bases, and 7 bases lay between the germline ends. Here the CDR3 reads CASSFLSYEQYF. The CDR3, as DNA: TGTGCCAGCAGTTTTCTTTCTTACGAGCAGTACTTC.

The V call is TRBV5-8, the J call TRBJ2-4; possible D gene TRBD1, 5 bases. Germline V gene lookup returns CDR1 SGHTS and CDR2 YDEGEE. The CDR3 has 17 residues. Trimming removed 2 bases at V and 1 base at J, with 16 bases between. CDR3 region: CASSLQENAYAKNIQYF. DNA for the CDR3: TGTGCCAGCAGCTTACAGGAGAATGCGTACGCCAAAAACATTCAGTACTTC.

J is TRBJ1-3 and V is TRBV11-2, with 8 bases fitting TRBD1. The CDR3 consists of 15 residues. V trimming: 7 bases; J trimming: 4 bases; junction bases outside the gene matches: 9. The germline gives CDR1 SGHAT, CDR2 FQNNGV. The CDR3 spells CASTYSWTGGNTIYF. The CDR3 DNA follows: TGTGCCAGCACCTATTCTTGGACAGGGGGAAACACCATATATTTT.

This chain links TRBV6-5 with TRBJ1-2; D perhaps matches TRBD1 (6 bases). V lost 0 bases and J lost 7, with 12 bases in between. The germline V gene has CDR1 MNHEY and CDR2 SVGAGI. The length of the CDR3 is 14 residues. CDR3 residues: CASSYSVGGVGYTF. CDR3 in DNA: TGTGCCAGCAGTTACTCGGTAGGGGGGGTTGGCTACACCTTC.

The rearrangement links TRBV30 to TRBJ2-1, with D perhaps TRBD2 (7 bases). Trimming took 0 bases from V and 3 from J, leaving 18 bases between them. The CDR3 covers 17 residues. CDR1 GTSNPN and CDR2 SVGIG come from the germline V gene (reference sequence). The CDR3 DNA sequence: TGTGCCTGGAGTGTATTCGGGGGGCAGATCCTCTACAATGAGCAGTTCTTC. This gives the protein CAWSVFGGQILYNEQFF.

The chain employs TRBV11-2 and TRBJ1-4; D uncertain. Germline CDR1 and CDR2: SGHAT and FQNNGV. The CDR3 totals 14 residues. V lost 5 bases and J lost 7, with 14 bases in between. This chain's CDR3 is CASSTPSAGEKLFF. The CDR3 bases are TGTGCCAGCAGCACCCCTTCGGCGGGTGAAAAACTGTTTTTT.

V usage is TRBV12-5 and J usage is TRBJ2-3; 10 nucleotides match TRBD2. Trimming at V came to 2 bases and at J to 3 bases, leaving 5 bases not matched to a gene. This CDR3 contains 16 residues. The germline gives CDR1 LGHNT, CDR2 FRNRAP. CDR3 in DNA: TGTGCTAGTGGTTTGCCCTCGGGACTAGCGACAGATACGCAGTATTTT. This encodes CASGLPSGLATDTQYF.

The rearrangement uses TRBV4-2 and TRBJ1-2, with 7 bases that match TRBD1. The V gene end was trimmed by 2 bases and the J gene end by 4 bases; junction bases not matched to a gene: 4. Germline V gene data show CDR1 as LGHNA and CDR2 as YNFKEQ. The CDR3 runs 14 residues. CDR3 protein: CASSQPGQIYGYTF. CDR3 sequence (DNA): TGTGCCAGCAGCCAACCGGGACAGATCTATGGCTACACCTTC.

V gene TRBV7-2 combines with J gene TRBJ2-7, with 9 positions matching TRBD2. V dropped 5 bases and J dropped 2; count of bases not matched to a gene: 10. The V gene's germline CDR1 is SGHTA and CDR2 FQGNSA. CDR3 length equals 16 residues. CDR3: CASSPLGGGGTYEQYF. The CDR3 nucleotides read TGTGCCAGCAGCCCCTTAGGCGGGGGGGGTACCTACGAGCAGTACTTC.

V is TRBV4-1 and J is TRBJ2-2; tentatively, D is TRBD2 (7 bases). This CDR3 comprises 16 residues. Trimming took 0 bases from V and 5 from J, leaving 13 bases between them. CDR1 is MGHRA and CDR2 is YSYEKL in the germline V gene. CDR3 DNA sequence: TGCGCCAGCAGCCAAGAAGGGGGGGGATGGACCGGGGAGCTGTTTTTT. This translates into CASSQEGGGWTGELFF.

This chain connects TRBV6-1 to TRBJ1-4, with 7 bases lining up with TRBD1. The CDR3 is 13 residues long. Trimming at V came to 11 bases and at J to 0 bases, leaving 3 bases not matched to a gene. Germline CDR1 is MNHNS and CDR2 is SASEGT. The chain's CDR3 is CAGGTATNEKLFF. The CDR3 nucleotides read TGTGCCGGCGGGACAGCAACTAATGAAAAACTGTTTTTT.

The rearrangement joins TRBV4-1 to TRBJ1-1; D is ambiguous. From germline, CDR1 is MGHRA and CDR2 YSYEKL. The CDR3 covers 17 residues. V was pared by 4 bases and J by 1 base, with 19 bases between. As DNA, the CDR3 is TGCGCCAGCAGCCCTCTAACCTCGTTCAGCGGGAACACTGAAGCTTTCTTT. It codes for CASSPLTSFSGNTEAFF.

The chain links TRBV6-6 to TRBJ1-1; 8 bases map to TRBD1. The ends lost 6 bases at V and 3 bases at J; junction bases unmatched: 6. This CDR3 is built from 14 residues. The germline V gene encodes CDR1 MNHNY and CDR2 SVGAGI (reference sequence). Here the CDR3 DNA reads TGTGCCAGCAGCGACAGGGGAGGTTACACTGAAGCTTTCTTT. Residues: CASSDRGGYTEAFF.

CDR3 DNA: TGTGCCAGCTCACGGGCTATTGATGAAAAACTGTTTTTT. Residues: CASSRAIDEKLFF. The J gene is TRBJ1-4, the V gene TRBV18, with D unresolved. Per germline, CDR1 KGHSH and CDR2 LQKENI. This CDR3 has 13 residues. With 4 bases removed from V and 6 bases from J, the gap between germline ends came to 9 bases.